These 17 T cell receptor beta chains originate from one sample sequenced in a study of alternative splicing in chronic myeloid leukemia remission. Each library started from approximately 1 ug total RNA with poly-A enrichment. TCRdb reprocessed the bulk RNA-seq reads, with one entry per CDR3 protein and no DNA. The sample carries hundreds of distinct CDR3 sequences, approximately 97% recorded once. Time point of the sample: chronic-phase CML before TKI therapy (screening/day 1). The sample consisted of PBMCs or total blood leukocytes (not recorded which), taken at diagnosis. Receptors originate from an adult with chronic myeloid leukemia.

The rearrangement links TRBV19 to TRBJ1-3. The CDR3 loop spans 12 amino acids. Germline V gives CDR1 LNHDA, CDR2 SQIVND (reference sequence). Here the CDR3 reads CASSETGNTIYF.

CDR3: CASSYSKDRLATSYNEQFF. The genes are TRBV6-2 or TRBV6-3 and TRBJ2-1; with no DNA, the TCRdb D assignment of TRBD2 cannot be verified. Germline values: CDR1 MNHEY, CDR2 SVGEGT. The CDR3 runs 19 residues.

V usage is TRBV7-3 and J usage is TRBJ1-1. Germline CDR1 and CDR2: SGHTA and FQGTGA. CDR3 size: 15 residues. Here the CDR3 reads CASSRSGGSRTEAFF.

The chain combines TRBV29-1 with TRBJ2-3; the TRBD2 assignment by TCRdb is unverifiable without DNA. The CDR3 contains 19 residues. Per germline, CDR1 SQVTM and CDR2 ANQGSEA. CDR3 residues: CSVEDYQGGGPASTDTQYF.

The V call is TRBV9, the J call TRBJ2-2; checking the TCRdb D call of TRBD2 is not possible without DNA. CDR3 length: 15 amino acids. Germline-derived CDR1 and CDR2 are SGDLS and YYNGEE. The CDR3: CASSVAGTNTGELFF. Together with reference TRBV9 and TRBJ2-2, the CDR3 gives the full variable domain: DSGVTQTPKHLITATGQRVTLRCSPRSGDLSVYWYQQSLDQGLQFLIQYYNGEERAKGNILERFSAQQFPDLHSELNLSSLELGDSALYFCASSVAGTNTGELFFGEGSRLTVL.

This clonotype was recorded only once. The chain uses TRBV20-1 and TRBJ2-7; TCRdb selects TRBD2, and the lack of DNA leaves this call unchecked. CDR1 is DFQATT, CDR2 SNEGSKA, per germline (reference sequence). This CDR3 contains 12 residues. Here the CDR3 reads CSAKREWYEQYF.

The chain is built from TRBV12-5 and TRBJ2-3; as DNA is missing, the TRBD2 call by TCRdb cannot be tested. Germline loops: CDR1 LGHNT, CDR2 FRNRAP. The CDR3 length is 14 residues. CDR3 amino acids: CASGPGTSANTQYF.

The chain employs TRBV29-1 and TRBJ2-3; TCRdb names TRBD2, which stays unverified in the absence of DNA. Germline V gene lookup returns CDR1 SQVTM and CDR2 ANQGSEA. The CDR3 has 14 amino acids. CDR3 region: CSVEDSGSTDTQYF.

The chain recombines TRBV30 with TRBJ2-1; as DNA is missing, the TRBD2 call by TCRdb cannot be tested. The germline V gene has CDR1 GTSNPN and CDR2 SVGIG (reference sequence). The CDR3 is 15 residues long. This CDR3 is CAWSLDSIRGNEQFF. The complete variable domain, with remaining parts taken from reference TRBV30 and TRBJ2-1, reads SQTIHQWPATLVQPVGSPLSLECTVEGTSNPNLYWYRQAAGRGLQLLFYSVGIGQISSEVPQNLSASRPQDRQFILSSKKLLLSDSGFYLCAWSLDSIRGNEQFFGPGTRLTVL.

The V and J genes are TRBV20-1 and TRBJ2-2; with no DNA, the TCRdb D assignment of TRBD2 cannot be verified. This CDR3 spans 16 amino acids. The germline V gene encodes CDR1 DFQATT and CDR2 SNEGSKA (reference sequence). The CDR3: CSAIVLTGANTGELFF.

The V gene is TRBV6-2 or TRBV6-3, the J gene TRBJ2-1; there is no DNA to check the TCRdb D call of TRBD2. Germline CDR1 MNHEY, CDR2 SVGEGT. This CDR3 contains 17 residues. The CDR3 spells CASSSRRLAGLYNEQFF.

The chain links TRBV5-1 to TRBJ2-3; TCRdb indicates TRBD2, and absent DNA this call remains unverified. This CDR3 region has 16 residues. Germline values: CDR1 SGHRS, CDR2 YFSETQ. The CDR3 protein is CASRFPGLAGTDTQYF.

Only one count was recorded for this clonotype. This chain uses TRBV27 with TRBJ2-7; there is no DNA to check the TCRdb D call of TRBD2. This CDR3 has 15 residues. The germline gives CDR1 MNHEY, CDR2 SMNVEV (reference sequence). This chain's CDR3 is CASSYSGTISYEQYF.

The chain joins TRBV12-3 or TRBV12-4 to TRBJ1-2; TCRdb calls TRBD1, which cannot be checked without DNA. The CDR3 is 14 amino acids. The CDR3 sequence is CASSLRDRDYGYTF.

This clonotype was observed a single time. The CDR3 is CASSFIGTDNEQFF. V gene TRBV7-8 combines with J gene TRBJ2-1. The germline CDR1 and CDR2 sequences are SGHVS and FQNEAQ. The CDR3 runs to 14 residues.

In its sample, this clonotype was seen a few times. The J gene is TRBJ2-1, the V gene TRBV25-1; no DNA is available, so the TRBD2 call from TCRdb remains unchecked. Germline loops: CDR1 MGHDK, CDR2 SYGVNS. The CDR3 extends over 15 amino acids. CDR3 in amino acids: CASSGASQHVNEQFF.

The rearrangement uses TRBV6-5 and TRBJ2-1; without DNA, the TCRdb call of TRBD2 cannot be checked. This CDR3 contains 16 residues. Germline lookup yields CDR1 MNHEY and CDR2 SVGAGI. CDR3 residues: CPSSYSGTVAYNEQFF.